This passage covers 28 T cell receptor beta chains from one sample sequenced in a study of shared clonotypes between healthy human individuals. The method was immunoSEQ multiplex PCR; TCRdb's version includes in-frame clones alone and lacks a portion of them. The repertoire includes about 2.4 million clones, around nine tenths of them detected once, and over 0.12% sits in the top ten. Sequencing was performed on naive CD4+ T cells sorted from blood. As for subset: CD45RA+ positively selected. These receptors all stem from a man younger than 35 in good health.

V usage is TRBV10-2 and J usage is TRBJ2-1, with 9 positions matching TRBD2. Trimming removed 0 bases from V and 9 bases from J; junction bases left unmatched: 9. The CDR3 runs to 16 residues. The germline gives CDR1 WSHSY, CDR2 SAAADI. The CDR3 DNA follows: TGCGCCAGCAGTGAGTCCTTACGCGGGAGGGGAGGTGAGCAGTTCTTC. Amino acid sequence: CASSESLRGRGGEQFF.

In this sample, this clone turned up a few times. The same CDR3 can be traced to other DNA sequences in this sample. V gene TRBV7-2 combines with J gene TRBJ2-7; D remains unclear. The CDR3 consists of 12 residues. The germline V gene has CDR1 SGHTA and CDR2 FQGNSA. Trimming shortened V by 1 base and J by 2 bases, and 3 bases separated the two germline ends. The CDR3, as DNA: TGTGCCAGCAGCTTAGGGACCTACGAGCAGTACTTC. Its protein product is CASSLGTYEQYF. Variable domain in full (rest from reference TRBV7-2 and TRBJ2-7): GAGVSQSPSNKVTEKGKDVELRCDPISGHTALYWYRQSLGQGLEFLIYFQGNSAPDKSGLPSDRFSAERTGGSVSTLTIQRTQQEDSAVYLCASSLGTYEQYFGPGTRLTVT.

This chain connects TRBV14 to TRBJ2-1; 7 bases are shared with TRBD2. Germline assignment: CDR1 SGHDN and CDR2 FVKESK. The CDR3 runs 18 residues. J was trimmed by 0 bases and V by 1 base; bases with no gene match: 9. CDR3 DNA sequence: TGTGCCAGCAGCCAAGCGGGCGGGGGTTTAAGCTCCTACAATGAGCAGTTCTTC. It specifies CASSQAGGGLSSYNEQFF.

The chain uses TRBV7-3 and TRBJ2-3; TRBD1 matches 7 bases. This CDR3 comprises 16 residues. The germline gives CDR1 SGHTA, CDR2 FQGTGA. Trimming removed 5 bases from V and 0 bases from J; junction bases left unmatched: 8. In DNA form, the CDR3 reads TGTGCCAGCAGCCAGGGGGATCTCGCTAGCACAGATACGCAGTATTTT. Protein product: CASSQGDLASTDTQYF.

Note on this clone: Other DNA sequences in this specimen translate into the identical CDR3. This rearrangement joins TRBV6-1 to TRBJ2-7; no firm D call. Looked up from germline, CDR1 is MNHNS and CDR2 is SASEGT. Trimming took 2 bases from V and 2 from J, leaving 7 bases between them. The CDR3 covers 13 residues. DNA for the CDR3: TGTGCCAGCAGTGAATTAGGTCCCTACGAGCAGTACTTC. It yields the protein CASSELGPYEQYF.

The rearrangement joins TRBV9 to TRBJ2-2; TRBD2 might be the D (6 bases). V was pared by 4 bases and J by 1 base, with 11 bases between. This CDR3 comprises 15 residues. Germline V gene data show CDR1 as SGDLS and CDR2 as YYNGEE. As DNA, the CDR3 is TGTGCCAGCAGCCGAGGGAGGAAGAACACCGGGGAGCTGTTTTTT. Protein: CASSRGRKNTGELFF.

The CDR3 region has the DNA TGCGCCAGCTCAATCGGTGGACAGGGGGCTTTTGGCTACACCTTC. It translates to CASSIGGQGAFGYTF. The chain employs TRBV10-2 and TRBJ1-2, with 11 bases that match TRBD1. CDR3 length: 15 residues. V lost 8 bases to trimming and J lost 7 bases; unmatched junction nucleotides: 12. In germline, CDR1 is WSHSY, CDR2 SAAADI.

The chain couples TRBV11-2 to TRBJ1-5; 7 nucleotides line up with TRBD1. The CDR3 totals 15 residues. The ends lost 5 bases at V and 4 bases at J; junction bases unmatched: 8. Germline CDR1 is SGHAT and CDR2 is FQNNGV. The CDR3 sequence: CASSHGTASNQPQHF. CDR3 in DNA: TGTGCCAGCAGCCACGGGACAGCCTCAAATCAGCCCCAGCATTTT.

This chain uses TRBV30 with TRBJ1-1; a weak D match, TRBD1 (5 bases). Per the germline V gene, CDR1 is GTSNPN and CDR2 is SVGIG (reference sequence). Between the trimmed V and J ends, which lost 4 bases and 4 bases, there was a span of 16 bases. This CDR3 is built from 14 residues. The CDR3 nucleotides read TGTGCCTGGAAAGGGGAGGGAAGGGTCACTGAAGCTTTCTTT. Translating gives CAWKGEGRVTEAFF.

The chain links TRBV5-1 to TRBJ2-5; no definite D call. CDR3 length: 15 residues. Germline V gives CDR1 SGHRS, CDR2 YFSETQ. V was clipped by 4 bases and J by 1 base, with 14 bases between them. DNA for the CDR3: TGCGCCAGCAGCGTCACAGAACCCGGCCAAGAGACCCAGTACTTC. This sequence encodes CASSVTEPGQETQYF.

For this clone: An end of the junction does not agree with germline; a read error may underlie this. The chain recombines TRBV2 with TRBJ2-7, with 7 bases lining up with TRBD2. The CDR3 totals 14 residues. Looked up from germline, CDR1 is SNHLY and CDR2 is FYNNEI. CDR3 bases: TGTGCCAGCAGGGAAGGGGAGGGGTTATACGAGCAGTACTTC. Translation: CASREGEGLYEQYF. Full variable domain (missing parts from reference TRBV2 and TRBJ2-7): EPEVTQTPSHQVTQMGQEVILRCVPISNHLYFYWYRQILGQKVEFLVSFYNNEISEKSEIFDDQFSVERPDGSNFTLKIRSTKLEDSAMYFCASREGEGLYEQYFGPGTRLTVT.

V is TRBV6-1 and J is TRBJ2-7, with 9 bases identical to TRBD2. V was pared by 6 bases and J by 2 bases, with 8 bases of the junction left unmatched. The CDR3 is made up of 15 amino acids. Germline V lookup: CDR1 MNHNS, CDR2 SASEGT. The CDR3 DNA sequence: TGTGCCAGCAGCGCCGGGACTAGCACAACCTACGAGCAGTACTTC. Encoded protein: CASSAGTSTTYEQYF.

The rearrangement uses TRBV7-9 and TRBJ1-3; no definite D call. Germline CDR1 is SEHNR and CDR2 is FQNEAQ (reference sequence). The CDR3 has 14 amino acids. V was pared by 3 bases and J by 2 bases, with 8 bases between. CDR3 residues: CASSFGSAGNTIYF. The DNA for the CDR3 is TGTGCCAGCAGCTTCGGTAGTGCTGGAAACACCATATATTTT.

V gene TRBV7-2 combines with J gene TRBJ2-5; 7 bases agree with TRBD1. The CDR3 spans 15 residues. CDR1 is SGHTA and CDR2 is FQGNSA in the germline V gene. Trimming removed 5 bases from V and 2 bases from J; junction bases left unmatched: 8. The CDR3 coding sequence is TGTGCCAGCAGCATAGGGACAGCGAGTCAAGAGACCCAGTACTTC. Protein: CASSIGTASQETQYF.

As regards this clone: Within the sample, other DNA sequences also encode this same CDR3. The V gene is TRBV6-5, the J gene TRBJ2-7, with 10 bases lining up with TRBD1. Trimming took 5 bases from V and 4 from J; bases not matched to a gene: 5. The germline V gene encodes CDR1 MNHEY and CDR2 SVGAGI. The CDR3 extends over 14 amino acids. The chain's CDR3 is CASSRGTGVYEQYF. For the CDR3, the DNA is TGTGCCAGCAGTCGCGGGACAGGGGTTTACGAGCAGTACTTC.

The rearrangement links TRBV6-5 to TRBJ1-2; 10 positions match TRBD1. The CDR3 loop spans 13 amino acids. Germline lookup yields CDR1 MNHEY and CDR2 SVGAGI. The ends lost 10 bases at V and 4 bases at J; junction bases unmatched: 6. The CDR3 here is CATRQGATYGYTF. The CDR3 DNA reads TGTGCCACCCGACAGGGGGCGACCTATGGCTACACCTTC.

The V gene is TRBV27, the J gene TRBJ2-1; possible D gene TRBD1, 6 bases. This CDR3 comprises 14 residues. Trimming pared 7 bases from V and 4 bases from J, leaving 14 bases between. Germline V gene lookup returns CDR1 MNHEY and CDR2 SMNVEV (reference sequence). CDR3 in DNA: TGTGCCAGCAAGGTCAGGGGCCTTTACAATGAGCAGTTCTTC. Protein: CASKVRGLYNEQFF.

This clone was counted once. The J gene is TRBJ2-4, the V gene TRBV10-3, with a tentative D call TRBD1 (5 bases). Trimming took 11 bases from V and 2 from J, leaving 16 bases between them. From germline, CDR1 is ENHRY and CDR2 SYGVKD. The length of the CDR3 is 14 residues. The CDR3 nucleotides read TGTGCCGCCTCCTCGACAGAGACCAAAAACATTCAGTACTTC. Protein sequence: CAASSTETKNIQYF.

The rearrangement joins TRBV6-1 to TRBJ1-2, with 8 bases fitting TRBD1. Losses at the gene ends were 2 bases for V and 4 bases for J; bases not matched to a gene: 6. CDR1 and CDR2 from the germline V gene are MNHNS and SASEGT. The CDR3 is made up of 15 amino acids. CDR3 DNA sequence: TGTGCCAGCAGTGAAATAAGACAGGGGCCCTATGGCTACACCTTC. Translated, it gives CASSEIRQGPYGYTF.

The chain uses TRBV11-3 and TRBJ2-1, with 11 bases that match TRBD2. The CDR3 consists of 16 residues. Trimming at V came to 4 bases and at J to 8 bases, leaving 10 bases not matched to a gene. From germline, CDR1 is SGHNT and CDR2 YENEEA. The CDR3 reads CASSSLGGTSGYEQFF. CDR3 nucleotide sequence: TGTGCCAGCAGCTCACTTGGCGGGACTAGCGGTTATGAGCAGTTCTTC.

This clone appeared a single time. The V call is TRBV30, the J call TRBJ2-3; D unclear. The CDR3 loop spans 14 amino acids. V was pared by 3 bases and J by 0 bases, with 10 bases between. Germline loops: CDR1 GTSNPN, CDR2 SVGIG (reference sequence). The CDR3 DNA reads TGTGCCTGGAGGCAGCTACCTAGCACAGATACGCAGTATTTT. This translates into CAWRQLPSTDTQYF.

The chain combines TRBV5-1 with TRBJ2-1; TRBD2 agrees at 10 bases. The CDR3 runs to 16 residues. Germline trimming cut 0 bases from V and 9 bases from J; bases unmatched to any gene: 9. The germline V gene has CDR1 SGHRS and CDR2 YFSETQ. Written as DNA, the CDR3 is TGCGCCAGCAGCTTGGTGGCTAGCGGGAGTAGGGGTGAGCAGTTCTTC. Residues: CASSLVASGSRGEQFF.

The chain uses TRBV30 and TRBJ1-3; no clear D gene. From germline, CDR1 is GTSNPN and CDR2 SVGIG (reference sequence). CDR3 length equals 16 residues. V was trimmed by 0 bases and J by 2 bases, leaving 14 bases between them. As DNA, the CDR3 is TGTGCCTGGAGTGTACTGCGGGGTAACACTGGAAACACCATATATTTT. It yields the protein CAWSVLRGNTGNTIYF.

This chain links TRBV2 with TRBJ1-4; the match to TRBD1 covers 8 bases. The CDR3 length is 12 residues. The germline V gene encodes CDR1 SNHLY and CDR2 FYNNEI. With 4 bases clipped from V and 13 bases from J, the junction kept 5 bases outside the gene matches. The CDR3 DNA sequence: TGTGCCAGCAGTGCTGGACAGGGCGTACTGTTTTTT. Translated: CASSAGQGVLFF.

This chain joins TRBV5-1 and TRBJ2-7, with 8 positions matching TRBD2. V lost 4 bases and J lost 2; bases outside the gene matches: 5. This CDR3 has 14 amino acids. Germline V gene data show CDR1 as SGHRS and CDR2 as YFSETQ. The CDR3 reads CASSASGGPYEQYF. The CDR3, as DNA: TGCGCCAGCAGCGCCAGCGGGGGTCCCTACGAGCAGTACTTC.

J is TRBJ1-2 and V is TRBV28; weak D call: TRBD1 (6 bases). Germline assignment: CDR1 MDHEN and CDR2 SYDVKM. The CDR3 spans 14 residues. V lost 8 bases, J lost 4 bases, and 17 bases lay in between. The CDR3 DNA is TGTGCCAGCGGCTTTCCTCAGGGGCGCTATGGCTACACCTTC. Translated, it gives CASGFPQGRYGYTF.

This clone has just one count. V is TRBV7-9 and J is TRBJ2-7; D not resolved. The CDR3 loop spans 11 amino acids. Germline V lookup: CDR1 SEHNR, CDR2 FQNEAQ (reference sequence). The V and J ends lost 1 base and 6 bases respectively, with 4 bases between them. The CDR3 bases are TGTGCCAGCAGCTTAGGGCTCGAGCAGTACTTC. Amino acid sequence: CASSLGLEQYF.

This clone was observed a single time. The J gene is TRBJ1-2, the V gene TRBV2; possible D gene TRBD1, 5 bases. Germline V gives CDR1 SNHLY, CDR2 FYNNEI. The CDR3 is 14 amino acids. V shed 3 bases and J shed 1 base, with 9 bases lying between them. CDR3 bases: TGTGCCAGCAGTGATGACAGTCGTAACTATGGCTACACCTTC. Translation: CASSDDSRNYGYTF.